This T cell receptor (beta chain) was sequenced for a study of blood T cell repertoires in COVID-19. Study-level information: From the United States, Italy and Spain came samples of acute and convalescent COVID-19.

The repertoire was sequenced with immunoSEQ multiplex PCR; TCRdb's copy has only in-frame clones and lacks some. The sample includes under 150,000 clones, about 87% of them seen just once. V lost 1 base, J lost 4 bases, and 17 bases lay in between. Germline lookup yields CDR1 SGHVS and CDR2 FQNEAQ. The CDR3 loop spans 16 amino acids. Sequencing was carried out using peripheral blood. V gene TRBV7-8 combines with J gene TRBJ2-7, with a possible D match to TRBD1 (5 bases). The origin of this receptor is a woman aged 40 to 50 with acute or convalescent COVID-19. The CDR3 sequence is CASSLEGSGYEYEQYF. DNA of the CDR3: TGTGCCAGCAGCTTAGAAGGTTCAGGGTATGAGTACGAGCAGTACTTC.